What follows are 15 T cell receptor beta chains derived from one specimen sequenced in a study of PD-L1 blockade in urothelial cancer. Clones were sequenced by immunoSEQ multiplex PCR, and TCRdb holds only the in-frame ones, with some missing. Altogether tens of thousands of clones are present, around 90% being singletons, with the ten largest covering roughly 1.6%. Time point reported: pretreatment peripheral blood. Sequenced here: PBMCs, sampled around atezolizumab (anti-PD-L1) treatment. These receptors all stem from a man aged 60-69 years with urothelial cancer.

This chain uses TRBV4-1 with TRBJ2-7, with a tentative D call TRBD2 (6 bases). CDR3 size: 14 residues. V was clipped by 3 bases and J by 4 bases, with 13 bases between them. Germline values: CDR1 MGHRA, CDR2 YSYEKL. The CDR3: CASSQALLAYEQYF. The CDR3 DNA reads TGCGCCAGCAGCCAGGCCCTTCTAGCGTACGAGCAGTACTTC.

This sequence joins TRBV5-6 and TRBJ2-5; no firm D call. Germline assignment: CDR1 SGHDT and CDR2 YYEEEE. Trimming removed 0 bases from V and 3 bases from J, with 12 bases in between. The CDR3 runs 15 residues. The CDR3 nucleotides are TGTGCCAGCAGCTTGGTGGGCCGACCCGAAGAGACCCAGTACTTC. Protein product: CASSLVGRPEETQYF.

This clone came up once. The chain links TRBV19 to TRBJ2-1, with 10 bases that match TRBD1. The CDR3 length is 15 residues. Germline CDR1 is LNHDA and CDR2 is SQIVND (reference sequence). The J segment lost 3 bases and the V segment lost 6 bases, leaving 5 bases of the junction unmatched. The CDR3 DNA is TGTGCCAGTAGGTTGGGACAGGGGATCTACAATGAGCAGTTCTTC. It is translated as CASRLGQGIYNEQFF. Drawing the rest from reference TRBV19 and TRBJ2-1, the complete variable domain is DGGITQSPKYLFRKEGQNVTLSCEQNLNHDAMYWYRQDPGQGLRLIYYSQIVNDFQKGDIAEGYSVSREKKESFPLTVTSAQKNPTAFYLCASRLGQGIYNEQFFGPGTRLTVL.

This clone showed up just a few times. This chain joins TRBV27 and TRBJ2-2; 10 nucleotides match TRBD1. The junction had 6 bases not matched to a gene; V was cut back by 3 bases and J by 5 bases. This CDR3 contains 16 residues. The germline gives CDR1 MNHEY, CDR2 SMNVEV (reference sequence). The CDR3 bases are TGTGCCAGCAGTTTGACAGGGGGCGCAGAGACCGGGGAGCTGTTTTTT. Its translation is CASSLTGGAETGELFF.

The V gene is TRBV7-2, the J gene TRBJ2-3; 7 bases line up with TRBD2. Per germline, CDR1 SGHTA and CDR2 FQGNSA. Trimming at V came to 0 bases and at J to 2 bases, leaving 8 bases not matched to a gene. This CDR3 comprises 17 residues. CDR3 loop: CASSLARSSGNTDTQYF. CDR3 sequence (DNA): TGTGCCAGCAGCTTAGCGCGGTCTAGCGGAAACACAGATACGCAGTATTTT.

This chain joins TRBV7-6 and TRBJ1-2, with 7 bases that match TRBD1. From germline, CDR1 is SGHVS and CDR2 FNYEAQ. The ends lost 4 bases at V and 3 bases at J; junction bases unmatched: 8. This CDR3 contains 15 residues. CDR3 DNA: TGTGCCAGCAGCTCCGGACAGGCAGCCGACTATGGCTACACCTTC. It is translated as CASSSGQAADYGYTF. Complete variable domain (other parts from reference TRBV7-6 and TRBJ1-2): GAGVSQSPRYKVTKRGQDVALRCDPISGHVSLYWYRQALGQGPEFLTYFNYEAQQDKSGLPNDRFSAERPEGSISTLTIQRTEQRDSAMYRCASSSGQAADYGYTFGSGTRLTVV.

The chain links TRBV30 to TRBJ2-3; D gene unclear. Trimming took 2 bases from V and 0 from J, leaving 9 bases between them. This CDR3 has 14 amino acids. Germline CDR1 and CDR2: GTSNPN and SVGIG (reference sequence). The CDR3 nucleotides read TGTGCCTGGAGTCTTGGCGGTAGCACAGATACGCAGTATTTT. This codes for CAWSLGGSTDTQYF.

The chain is built from TRBV7-2 and TRBJ2-3; D is possibly TRBD1 (5 bases). Per the germline V gene, CDR1 is SGHTA and CDR2 is FQGNSA. This CDR3 is 11 amino acids long. V was cut by 4 bases and J by 10 bases, with 9 bases left in between. This chain's CDR3 is CASSSIGAQYF. The CDR3 region has the DNA TGTGCCAGCAGCTCAATAGGGGCGCAGTATTTT.

V and J are TRBV4-2 and TRBJ2-2; 10 bases fit TRBD2. The junction had 7 bases not matched to a gene; V was cut back by 0 bases and J by 3 bases. The CDR3 extends over 18 amino acids. Germline V CDR1 and CDR2: LGHNA, YNFKEQ. The CDR3 reads CASSQDRTSGADTGELFF. CDR3 sequence (DNA): TGTGCCAGCAGCCAAGATAGAACTAGCGGGGCCGACACCGGGGAGCTGTTTTTT.

This chain joins TRBV5-5 and TRBJ1-2; 7 positions agree with TRBD1. V dropped 2 bases and J dropped 7; count of bases not matched to a gene: 8. The CDR3 runs 14 residues. Germline-derived CDR1 and CDR2 are SGHKS and YYEKEE (reference sequence). Here the CDR3 reads CASSFGDRALGYTF. Written as DNA, the CDR3 is TGTGCCAGCAGCTTCGGAGACAGGGCCCTTGGCTACACCTTC.

This clone has just one count. The gene calls are TRBV5-5 and TRBJ2-5, with D perhaps TRBD1 (6 bases). CDR1 is SGHKS, CDR2 YYEKEE, per germline (reference sequence). The CDR3 is made up of 12 amino acids. Between the trimmed V and J ends, which lost 2 bases and 7 bases, there was a span of 9 bases. CDR3 bases: TGTGCCAGCAGCTTAGACAGGCTGACCCAGTACTTC. Protein: CASSLDRLTQYF.

The V gene is TRBV6-5, the J gene TRBJ1-5; the match to TRBD1 covers 9 bases. V gave up 5 bases and J gave up 15 bases; unmatched junction bases: 8. The CDR3 length is 12 residues. Germline lookup yields CDR1 MNHEY and CDR2 SVGAGI. This CDR3 is CASSTGTGRLHF. CDR3 DNA: TGTGCCAGCAGTACCGGGACAGGGCGATTGCATTTT.

This sequence joins TRBV5-8 and TRBJ2-3; tentatively, D is TRBD1 (5 bases). The V gene's germline CDR1 is SGHTS and CDR2 YDEGEE. This CDR3 region has 15 residues. Deletions cut 2 bases from V and 2 bases from J, with 12 bases between. DNA for the CDR3: TGTGCCAGCAGCTTAGGGGCAGGACACACAGATACGCAGTATTTT. Its protein product is CASSLGAGHTDTQYF.

The chain combines TRBV27 with TRBJ2-3; D is perhaps TRBD2 (5 bases). Germline assignment: CDR1 MNHEY and CDR2 SMNVEV (reference sequence). Trimming removed 5 bases at V and 0 bases at J, with 15 bases between. This CDR3 region has 16 residues. As DNA, the CDR3 is TGTGCCAGCAGTCCCACTAGGCCAACTAGCACAGATACGCAGTATTTT. It translates to CASSPTRPTSTDTQYF.

This chain joins TRBV7-3 and TRBJ1-5; weak D call: TRBD1 (6 bases). Germline CDR1 reads SGHTA; CDR2 reads FQGTGA. V dropped 1 base and J dropped 0 bases, with 13 bases sitting between them. The CDR3 has 17 amino acids. DNA for the CDR3: TGTGCCAGCAGCTTAAAGGACAGTGACTATAGCAATCAGCCCCAGCATTTT. Its protein product is CASSLKDSDYSNQPQHF.